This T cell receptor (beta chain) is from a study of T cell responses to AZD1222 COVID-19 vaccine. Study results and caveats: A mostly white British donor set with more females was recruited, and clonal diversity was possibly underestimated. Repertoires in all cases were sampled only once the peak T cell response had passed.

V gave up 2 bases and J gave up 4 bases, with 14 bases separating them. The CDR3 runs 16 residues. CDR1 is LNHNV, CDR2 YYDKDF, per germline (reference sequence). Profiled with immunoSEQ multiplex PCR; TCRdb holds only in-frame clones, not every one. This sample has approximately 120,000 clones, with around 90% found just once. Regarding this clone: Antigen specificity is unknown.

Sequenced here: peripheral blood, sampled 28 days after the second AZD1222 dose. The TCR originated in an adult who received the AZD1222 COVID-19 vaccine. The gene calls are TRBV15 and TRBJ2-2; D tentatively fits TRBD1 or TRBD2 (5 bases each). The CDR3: CATSRSSGTTTGELFF. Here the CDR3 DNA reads TGTGCCACCAGCAGATCATCCGGGACCACCACCGGGGAGCTGTTTTTT.